This is a list of T cell receptor beta chains from one sample in a study of shared clonotypes between healthy human individuals. TCRdb's copy holds only in-frame clones and misses some; the assay was immunoSEQ multiplex PCR. Here the sample spans 1.4 million or so clones, roughly 98.5% being singletons. The material sequenced was naive CD4+ T cells sorted from blood. These receptors all come from a man aged 25-40 years in good health. The CDR3 runs from the conserved cysteine through the conserved F or W. The order of the fields is clone size, J gene, D gene, V gene, CDR3 DNA, CDR3 protein. D genes are given only for firm matches. Clone size is stated in some rows and not others, as once, few, many or a class when expanded.

abundance: -
j_gene: TRBJ2-1
d_gene: TRBD2
v_gene: TRBV5-1
CDR3nt: TGCGCCAGCAGCACACTAGCGGGAGTAACGAATGAGCAGTTCTTC
CDR3aa: CASSTLAGVTNEQFF

abundance: -
j_gene: TRBJ2-7
d_gene: -
v_gene: TRBV29-1
CDR3nt: TGCAGCGTTGAACTACTTAACAGAGGATCCTACGAGCAGTACTTC
CDR3aa: CSVELLNRGSYEQYF

abundance: -
j_gene: TRBJ2-7
d_gene: TRBD1
v_gene: TRBV19
CDR3nt: TGTGCCAGTAGTATAGAACAGGGGGCGTACGAGCAGTACTTC
CDR3aa: CASSIEQGAYEQYF

abundance: -
j_gene: TRBJ2-7
d_gene: TRBD1
v_gene: TRBV27
CDR3nt: TGTGCCAGCAGGAGACAGGGGACGTACGAGCAGTACTTC
CDR3aa: CASRRQGTYEQYF

abundance: -
j_gene: TRBJ2-1
d_gene: TRBD2
v_gene: TRBV10-1
CDR3nt: TGCGCCAGCGGGGACTATCCAAATGAGCAGTTCTTC
CDR3aa: CASGDYPNEQFF

abundance: once
j_gene: TRBJ1-4
d_gene: TRBD1
v_gene: TRBV18
CDR3nt: TGTGCCAGCTCACCAGGTGTAAAGGGGGCGCGGGAAAAACTGTTTTTT
CDR3aa: CASSPGVKGAREKLFF

abundance: -
j_gene: TRBJ2-2
d_gene: -
v_gene: TRBV5-1
CDR3nt: TGCGCCAGCAGCTTGGTTTTGACCGGGGAGCTGTTTTTT
CDR3aa: CASSLVLTGELFF

abundance: -
j_gene: TRBJ2-3
d_gene: TRBD1
v_gene: TRBV6-1
CDR3nt: TGTGCCAGCAGACTGGACAGGGGGGCAGATACGCAGTATTTT
CDR3aa: CASRLDRGADTQYF

abundance: -
j_gene: TRBJ2-7
d_gene: TRBD2
v_gene: TRBV15
CDR3nt: TGTGCCACCAGCAGAGGAAGGGCTAGCGGGACCTACGAGCAGTACTTC
CDR3aa: CATSRGRASGTYEQYF

abundance: -
j_gene: TRBJ2-7
d_gene: -
v_gene: TRBV2
CDR3nt: TGTGCCAGCAGTGTAGCGGCAGGGCCCTCCTACGAGCAGTACTTC
CDR3aa: CASSVAAGPSYEQYF